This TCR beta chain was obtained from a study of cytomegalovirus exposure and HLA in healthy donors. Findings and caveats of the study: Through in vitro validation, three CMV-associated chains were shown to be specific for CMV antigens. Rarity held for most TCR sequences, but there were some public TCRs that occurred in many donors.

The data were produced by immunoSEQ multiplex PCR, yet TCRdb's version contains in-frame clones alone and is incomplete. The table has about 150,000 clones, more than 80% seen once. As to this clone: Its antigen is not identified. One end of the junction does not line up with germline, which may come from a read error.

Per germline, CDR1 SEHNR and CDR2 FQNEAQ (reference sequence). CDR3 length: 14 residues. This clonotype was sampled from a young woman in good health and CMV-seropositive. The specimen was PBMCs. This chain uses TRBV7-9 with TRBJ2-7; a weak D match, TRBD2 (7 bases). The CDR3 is CASSLEGGFYKQYF. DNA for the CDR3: TGTGCCAGCAGCTTAGAGGGGGGGTTCTACAAGCAGTACTTC. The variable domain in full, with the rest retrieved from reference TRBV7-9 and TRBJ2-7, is DTGVSQNPRHKITKRGQNVTFRCDPISEHNRLYWYRQTLGQGPEFLTYFQNEAQLEKSRLLSDRFSAERPKGSFSTLEIQRTEQGDSAMYLCASSLEGGFYKQYFGPGTRLTVT.